The 26 T cell receptor beta chains reported below all come from one sample, sequenced in a study of OX40 agonist ivuxolimab in advanced cancers. Library construction relied on the immunoSEQ multiplex PCR assay. In its TCRdb copy, this immuneACCESS table keeps in-frame sequences only and misses some clones. Where compared with another copy, unresolved V genes explain less than half of these, and the others have no known cause. A total of roughly 64,000 clones appear in this sample, roughly 80% of them only once. The ten biggest clones cover around 5% of the sample. The sample in question was CD4+ or CD8+ T cells sorted from blood, obtained in a trial of the OX40 agonist ivuxolimab. These receptors all stem from an adult with an advanced solid tumor such as melanoma, head and neck, liver or kidney cancer.

This clone has a single count. The J gene is TRBJ2-3, the V gene TRBV5-1; D not certain. V was clipped by 7 bases and J by 1 base, with 13 bases between them. The CDR3 length is 14 residues. Looked up from germline, CDR1 is SGHRS and CDR2 is YFSETQ. The CDR3 region is CASSPPAGTDTQYF. The CDR3 nucleotides read TGCGCCAGCTCCCCCCCGGCCGGCACAGATACGCAGTATTTT.

This chain links TRBV6-6 with TRBJ2-7; 7 bases fit TRBD2. The V gene end was trimmed by 5 bases and the J gene end by 3 bases; junction bases not matched to a gene: 7. Germline V CDR1 and CDR2: MNHNY, SVGAGI (reference sequence). The CDR3 runs to 14 residues. The CDR3 nucleotides are TGTGCCAGCAGTCGACTAGCACCAGACTACGAGCAGTACTTC. Protein sequence: CASSRLAPDYEQYF.

The rearrangement links TRBV13 to TRBJ2-3, with 13 bases matching TRBD2. J gave up 5 bases and V 6 bases, and 8 bases lay outside the gene matches. Per germline, CDR1 PRHDT and CDR2 FYEKMQ (reference sequence). This CDR3 is 16 amino acids long. The DNA of the CDR3 is TGTGCCAGCAGACACAGGCGACTAGCGGGAGGAGATACGCAGTATTTT. This encodes CASRHRRLAGGDTQYF.

V and J are TRBV7-2 and TRBJ2-3, with D possibly matching TRBD2 (5 bases). Germline CDR1 and CDR2: SGHTA and FQGNSA. V was cut by 5 bases and J by 2 bases, with 11 bases left in between. This CDR3 comprises 14 residues. In DNA form, the CDR3 reads TGTGCCAGCAGCCGCTCCGGGAACACAGATACGCAGTATTTT. Encoded protein: CASSRSGNTDTQYF.

The table lists this clone with a few counts. The chain recombines TRBV12-5 with TRBJ1-1; maybe TRBD1 (6 bases). CDR3 length: 14 amino acids. Germline V gene sequence: CDR1 LGHNT, CDR2 FRNRAP. V shed 4 bases and J shed 0 bases, with 9 bases lying between them. CDR3 coding DNA: TGTGCTAGTGGTTCACAGGGTCTGAACACTGAAGCTTTCTTT. The encoded protein is CASGSQGLNTEAFF.

The chain carries TRBV27 and TRBJ1-2, with 11 bases that match TRBD1. Trimming removed 7 bases from V and 6 bases from J; junction bases left unmatched: 7. Germline CDR1 reads MNHEY; CDR2 reads SMNVEV (reference sequence). This CDR3 contains 14 residues. The CDR3 here is CASTSGDRGDGYTF. The DNA for the CDR3 is TGTGCCAGCACCTCCGGGGACAGGGGGGATGGCTACACCTTC.

V gene TRBV6-5 combines with J gene TRBJ2-7, with 13 bases fitting TRBD2. Trimming took 6 bases from V and 4 from J; bases not matched to a gene: 3. The CDR3 runs to 14 residues. Looked up from germline, CDR1 is MNHEY and CDR2 is SVGAGI. The CDR3 spells CASSGTSGDYEQYF. The CDR3 DNA reads TGTGCCAGCAGCGGGACTAGCGGGGATTACGAGCAGTACTTC.

The chain carries TRBV21-1 and TRBJ1-4; the table gives TRBD1 as D, unverified against the DNA. TRBV21-1 is designated a pseudogene. The CDR3 covers 17 residues. DNA of the CDR3: TGTGCCAGCAGAGCACAGGGGGCATGCACAACTAATGAAAAACTGTTTTTT. It codes for CASRAQGACTTNEKLFF.

The rearrangement joins TRBV5-4 to TRBJ1-4; no clear D. Germline CDR1 SGHNT, CDR2 YYREEE (reference sequence). This CDR3 spans 16 amino acids. V lost 0 bases and J lost 0, with 9 bases in between. The CDR3 is CASSLDLVATNEKLFF. The CDR3 DNA sequence: TGTGCCAGCAGCTTGGACCTTGTTGCAACTAATGAAAAACTGTTTTTT.

The chain carries TRBV7-6 and TRBJ2-7; the D gene is possibly TRBD2 (5 bases). The germline CDR1 and CDR2 sequences are SGHVS and FNYEAQ. The germline V and J ends were trimmed by 6 bases and 0 bases, with 15 bases remaining between them. CDR3 length equals 15 residues. The CDR3 here is CASRPLTGSSYEQYF. CDR3 coding DNA: TGTGCCAGCAGGCCATTGACGGGAAGCTCCTACGAGCAGTACTTC.

This CDR3 is CASSVGQEGQPQHF. CDR3 coding DNA: TGTGCCAGCAGTGTCGGGCAGGAGGGGCAGCCCCAGCATTTT. The chain is built from TRBV2 and TRBJ1-5; TRBD1 might be the D (5 bases). Per the germline V gene, CDR1 is SNHLY and CDR2 is FYNNEI. This CDR3 region has 14 residues. V was trimmed by 4 bases and J by 7 bases, leaving 14 bases between them. Supplemented by reference TRBV2 and TRBJ1-5, the full variable domain reads EPEVTQTPSHQVTQMGQEVILRCVPISNHLYFYWYRQILGQKVEFLVSFYNNEISEKSEIFDDQFSVERPDGSNFTLKIRSTKLEDSAMYFCASSVGQEGQPQHFGDGTRLSIL.

This chain joins TRBV7-8 and TRBJ2-1; D is unclear. CDR1 is SGHVS, CDR2 FQNEAQ, per germline. The CDR3 sequence is 16 residues long. V was shortened by 5 bases and J by 1 base, with 15 bases between the two germline ends. DNA for the CDR3: TGTGCCAGCAGCGCCCCCGGGCCCTGGTCCTACAATGAGCAGTTCTTC. Amino acid sequence: CASSAPGPWSYNEQFF.

This clone was counted between two and nine times. The sample has other DNA sequences that encode this CDR3 too. The chain combines TRBV6-1 with TRBJ1-2, with D perhaps matching TRBD1 (5 bases). V shed 3 bases and J shed 3 bases, with 8 bases lying between them. The CDR3 consists of 13 residues. CDR1 and CDR2 from the germline V gene are MNHNS and SASEGT. The CDR3 DNA is TGTGCCAGCAGTGAGAGGGGTGACTATGGCTACACCTTC. It is translated as CASSERGDYGYTF.

This chain uses TRBV18 with TRBJ2-7; perhaps TRBD1 as D (6 bases). Germline CDR1 and CDR2: KGHSH and LQKENI. V was trimmed by 5 bases and J by 3 bases, leaving 17 bases between them. The length of the CDR3 is 15 residues. CDR3 protein: CASSFLDRTDYEQYF. CDR3 DNA: TGTGCCAGCTCATTTCTGGACAGAACGGACTACGAGCAGTACTTC.

The rearrangement joins TRBV10-2 to TRBJ1-1, with D hard to call. This CDR3 has 14 amino acids. The V gene lost 6 bases and the J gene lost 4 bases, with 15 bases spanning the gap. The germline gives CDR1 WSHSY, CDR2 SAAADI. The CDR3 is CASRNSGIGTEAFF. The CDR3 DNA reads TGCGCCAGCAGAAACTCAGGAATCGGCACTGAAGCTTTCTTT.

V is TRBV9 and J is TRBJ1-1; TRBD1 matches at 7 bases. Trimming cost V 4 bases and J 7 bases; bases outside gene matches: 7. This CDR3 region has 13 residues. CDR1 is SGDLS and CDR2 is YYNGEE in the germline V gene. The chain's CDR3 is CASSIRTGSEAFF. Here the CDR3 DNA reads TGTGCCAGCAGCATCCGGACAGGTAGTGAAGCTTTCTTT. The complete variable domain, with remaining parts taken from reference TRBV9 and TRBJ1-1, reads DSGVTQTPKHLITATGQRVTLRCSPRSGDLSVYWYQQSLDQGLQFLIQYYNGEERAKGNILERFSAQQFPDLHSELNLSSLELGDSALYFCASSIRTGSEAFFGQGTRLTVV.

The count of this clone is one. The chain combines TRBV6-1 with TRBJ1-6, with D maybe TRBD1 (6 bases). This CDR3 has 16 amino acids. Germline CDR1 is MNHNS and CDR2 is SASEGT. V was trimmed by 3 bases and J by 3 bases, leaving 12 bases between them. The CDR3 sequence is CASSERQVLYNSPLHF. Here the CDR3 DNA reads TGTGCCAGCAGTGAGAGACAGGTCCTCTATAATTCACCCCTCCACTTT.

The J gene is TRBJ2-6, the V gene TRBV18; weak D call: TRBD2 (5 bases). The CDR3 runs to 15 residues. Germline V gives CDR1 KGHSH, CDR2 LQKENI. Deletions cut 1 base from V and 4 bases from J, with 8 bases between. CDR3 sequence reads: CASSPRTQGANVLTF. In nucleotides, the CDR3 is TGTGCCAGCTCACCACGGACTCAAGGGGCCAACGTCCTGACTTTC.

The chain recombines TRBV11-2 with TRBJ1-1; 9 bases are a match to TRBD1. Germline values: CDR1 SGHAT, CDR2 FQNNGV. Germline trimming cut 3 bases from V and 5 bases from J; bases unmatched to any gene: 7. This CDR3 region has 15 residues. The CDR3 spells CASSLGRTGVTEAFF. CDR3 nucleotides: TGTGCCAGCAGCTTGGGACGGACAGGGGTAACTGAAGCTTTCTTT.

The chain employs TRBV7-2 and TRBJ1-2, with D uncertain. Trimming left V 0 bases short and J 2 bases short, with 10 bases between. This CDR3 has 15 amino acids. The germline V gene has CDR1 SGHTA and CDR2 FQGNSA. Here the CDR3 DNA reads TGTGCCAGCAGCTTAGCGGGAATCATAAACTATGGCTACACCTTC. As protein: CASSLAGIINYGYTF.

The rearrangement joins TRBV7-3 to TRBJ2-2; D not certain. Trimming removed 0 bases from V and 5 bases from J, with 7 bases in between. This CDR3 has 14 residues. The germline CDR1 and CDR2 sequences are SGHTA and FQGTGA. This CDR3 is CASSLTSETGELFF. CDR3 nucleotides: TGTGCCAGCAGCTTAACAAGCGAGACCGGGGAGCTGTTTTTT.

V usage is TRBV6-1 and J usage is TRBJ1-2, with 9 positions matching TRBD1. V was pared by 0 bases and J by 8 bases, with 4 bases of the junction left unmatched. Germline lookup yields CDR1 MNHNS and CDR2 SASEGT. The CDR3 loop spans 14 amino acids. The CDR3 loop is CASSEARQGVGYTF. The CDR3 DNA is TGTGCCAGCAGTGAAGCGCGACAGGGGGTCGGCTACACCTTC.

The rearrangement joins TRBV7-8 to TRBJ1-2; possible D gene TRBD1, 5 bases. The ends were cut back, 5 bases at V and 3 bases at J, with 13 bases in the middle. The length of the CDR3 is 14 residues. Looked up from germline, CDR1 is SGHVS and CDR2 is FQNEAQ. For the CDR3, the DNA is TGTGCCAGCAGCCCTACCGGGACCGACTATGGCTACACCTTC. It specifies CASSPTGTDYGYTF.

A note on this clone: The same CDR3 is also encoded by other DNA sequences in this sample. The chain employs TRBV5-4 and TRBJ1-1; the match to TRBD1 covers 7 bases. The CDR3 sequence is 15 residues long. CDR1 and CDR2 from the germline V gene are SGHNT and YYREEE (reference sequence). With 6 bases clipped from V and 1 base from J, the junction kept 9 bases outside the gene matches. CDR3 loop: CASTPGGTENTEAFF. CDR3 DNA sequence: TGTGCCAGCACCCCCGGTGGGACAGAGAACACTGAAGCTTTCTTT.

The CDR3 DNA is TGCAGCGTTCCAAAGCGGGAGGAGTTTGATGTCCAGTACTTC. This gives the protein CSVPKREEFDVQYF. The V and J genes are TRBV29-1 and TRBJ2-5; 9 bases agree with TRBD2. Germline lookup yields CDR1 SQVTM and CDR2 ANQGSEA. Trimming at V came to 5 bases and at J to 10 bases, leaving 14 bases not matched to a gene. The CDR3 contains 14 residues. The full variable domain, its missing parts supplied by reference TRBV29-1 and TRBJ2-5, is SAVISQKPSRDICQRGTSLTIQCQVDSQVTMMFWYRQQPGQSLTLIATANQGSEATYESGFVIDKFPISRPNLTFSTLTVSNMSPEDSSIYLCSVPKREEFDVQYFGPGTRLLVL.

This clone appeared once. The V call is TRBV14, the J call TRBJ2-5, with 8 bases that match TRBD1. The DNA end is a closer match to TRBJ2-7, so the J assignment may be wrong. The CDR3 length is 15 residues. The germline V gene encodes CDR1 SGHDN and CDR2 FVKESK. The CDR3 DNA sequence: TGTGCCAGCAGCCAAGGACAGGGGCCATCCTACGAGCAGTACTTC. Its protein product is CASSQGQGPSYEQYF.